This T cell receptor beta chain was recovered during a study of blood T cell repertoires in COVID-19. The CDR3 loop spans 17 amino acids. From germline, CDR1 is SGHNT and CDR2 YYREEE (reference sequence). The J segment lost 8 bases and the V segment lost 4 bases, leaving 12 bases of the junction unmatched. Repertoires were generated with immunoSEQ multiplex PCR, while TCRdb's copy carries only in-frame clones and drops some. Of 300,000 or so clones listed, 80% to 90% are singletons. Enrollees, 18 to 89 years old, lived in around 23 US areas. Participant reports of clinical history set cohort assignment.

Input material: PBMCs or T cells enriched from blood (not recorded which). The genes are TRBV5-4 and TRBJ2-2, with 12 bases lining up with TRBD2. The receptor was derived from a middle-aged woman with acute COVID-19. The CDR3 loop is CASSRNGLAGMSGELFF. The CDR3 DNA reads TGTGCCAGCAGCCGTAACGGACTAGCGGGAATGTCTGGGGAGCTGTTTTTT.